This TCR beta chain was documented in a study of OX40 agonist ivuxolimab in advanced cancers. Study at large: Participants, roughly 80% male, averaged 60 years of age, ranging from roughly 20 to 80.

V was trimmed by 4 bases and J by 6 bases, leaving 19 bases between them. The CDR3 runs to 15 residues. Germline V gene sequence: CDR1 SGDLS, CDR2 YYNGEE. This clone turned up a few times. The method was immunoSEQ multiplex PCR; TCRdb's version includes in-frame clones alone and lacks a portion of them. The sample lists around 23,000 clones, around 84% occurring once. This sequence joins TRBV9 and TRBJ1-1; TRBD1 might be the D (6 bases). Sequences were derived from CD4+ or CD8+ T cells sorted from blood, sampled in a trial of the OX40 agonist ivuxolimab. This TCR was recovered from an adult with an advanced solid tumor such as melanoma, head and neck, liver or kidney cancer. The CDR3 DNA follows: TGTGCCAGCAGCTCGATCAGGGGTTTAGATCCTGAAGCTTTCTTT. Translated, it gives CASSSIRGLDPEAFF. Complete variable domain (other parts from reference TRBV9 and TRBJ1-1): DSGVTQTPKHLITATGQRVTLRCSPRSGDLSVYWYQQSLDQGLQFLIQYYNGEERAKGNILERFSAQQFPDLHSELNLSSLELGDSALYFCASSSIRGLDPEAFFGQGTRLTVV.